These 21 T cell receptor beta chains were sequenced from one sample in a study of blood T cell repertoires in COVID-19. Method: immunoSEQ multiplex PCR; TCRdb's copy keeps in-frame clones and lacks some. Among roughly 100,000 clones, nearly 90% were seen once, and the ten largest hold around 3.1%. The specimen was peripheral blood. Every receptor here comes from a man aged 50 to 59 in a cohort sampled during active COVID-19.

The chain employs TRBV3-1 (or the pseudogene TRBV3-2) and TRBJ2-2; D unresolved. The germline gives CDR1 LGHDT, CDR2 YNNKEL (reference sequence). There are 16 residues in the CDR3. V dropped 0 bases and J dropped 1 base, with 9 bases sitting between them. The CDR3 loop reads CASSQDFPMNTGELFF. CDR3 DNA sequence: TGTGCCAGCAGCCAAGATTTCCCCATGAACACCGGGGAGCTGTTTTTT.

This chain connects TRBV29-1 to TRBJ2-5, with D perhaps TRBD2 (6 bases). Germline CDR1 and CDR2: SQVTM and ANQGSEA. The CDR3 loop spans 13 amino acids. V shed 4 bases and J shed 7 bases, with 16 bases lying between them. CDR3 protein: CSVGQPGVSTQYF. In DNA form, the CDR3 reads TGCAGCGTTGGGCAACCGGGGGTCTCGACCCAGTACTTC.

The rearrangement joins TRBV5-1 to TRBJ2-7; D may be TRBD2 (5 bases). Germline CDR1 and CDR2: SGHRS and YFSETQ. This CDR3 comprises 12 residues. Between the trimmed V and J ends, which lost 6 bases and 2 bases, there was a span of 9 bases. CDR3 in amino acids: CASTTGTYEQYF. As DNA, the CDR3 is TGCGCCAGCACGACGGGGACCTACGAGCAGTACTTC.

This clone was detected only a few times. The chain recombines TRBV5-1 with TRBJ2-1; D perhaps matches TRBD1 (6 bases). Deletions cut 4 bases from V and 6 bases from J, with 11 bases between. CDR1 SGHRS and CDR2 YFSETQ come from the germline V gene. This CDR3 has 13 amino acids. For the CDR3, the DNA is TGCGCCAGCAGCGTCGGACAGCTCAATGAGCAGTTCTTC. This sequence encodes CASSVGQLNEQFF.

The gene calls are TRBV9 and TRBJ1-2, with TRBD1 identical over 10 bases. V shed 0 bases and J 6 bases; nucleotides not matched to a gene: 8. CDR3 length equals 16 residues. CDR1 SGDLS and CDR2 YYNGEE come from the germline V gene. CDR3 region: CASSVVWGGQGNGYTF. The DNA for the CDR3 is TGTGCCAGCAGCGTAGTATGGGGGGGACAGGGGAATGGCTACACCTTC.

This clone was seen only once. The CDR3 DNA sequence: TGTGCCAGCAGCGCCGGACAGGTTTTGAACACTGAAGCTTTCTTT. This codes for CASSAGQVLNTEAFF. The rearrangement links TRBV9 to TRBJ1-1, with TRBD1 matching over 7 bases. Looked up from germline, CDR1 is SGDLS and CDR2 is YYNGEE. The J segment lost 0 bases and the V segment lost 3 bases, leaving 5 bases of the junction unmatched. The CDR3 loop spans 15 amino acids.

This sequence joins TRBV13 and TRBJ2-3, with 10 nucleotides matching TRBD2. Trimming took 5 bases from V and 0 from J; bases not matched to a gene: 5. This CDR3 has 16 amino acids. Per the germline V gene, CDR1 is PRHDT and CDR2 is FYEKMQ (reference sequence). CDR3 in DNA: TGTGCCAGCAGCCCCGGGACTAGCGAAAGCACAGATACGCAGTATTTT. Amino acid sequence: CASSPGTSESTDTQYF.

The chain recombines TRBV19 with TRBJ1-1; D is undetermined. The CDR3 spans 15 residues. The V gene's germline CDR1 is LNHDA and CDR2 SQIVND (reference sequence). V was shortened by 4 bases and J by 7 bases, with 19 bases between the two germline ends. CDR3 sequence reads: CASSRAALNKDEAFF. The CDR3 DNA reads TGTGCCAGTAGTAGGGCAGCACTTAATAAGGATGAAGCTTTCTTT.

This chain links TRBV3-1 (or the pseudogene TRBV3-2) with TRBJ2-7; 10 bases align to TRBD1. CDR3 length: 15 residues. V shed 2 bases, J shed 6 bases, and the junction held 7 bases outside the gene matches. From germline, CDR1 is LGHDT and CDR2 YNNKEL (reference sequence). CDR3 region: CASSQTRTGGAEQYF. In DNA, the CDR3 is TGTGCCAGCAGCCAAACCAGGACAGGGGGGGCCGAGCAGTACTTC.

V usage is TRBV28 and J usage is TRBJ1-5, with unresolved D. There are 13 residues in the CDR3. Trimming cost V 4 bases and J 6 bases, with 10 bases left between them. Germline V lookup: CDR1 MDHEN, CDR2 SYDVKM. The CDR3 DNA sequence: TGTGCCAGCAGTTCTACCTTCATTCAGCCCCAGCATTTT. This gives the protein CASSSTFIQPQHF.

This chain joins TRBV3-1 (or the pseudogene TRBV3-2) and TRBJ1-6, with a weak D call TRBD1 (5 bases). The germline CDR1 and CDR2 sequences are LGHDT and YNNKEL (reference sequence). This CDR3 region has 16 residues. V dropped 1 base and J dropped 0 bases, with 7 bases sitting between them. CDR3 sequence (DNA): TGTGCCAGCAGCCAAGGACAGCCCTCCTATAATTCACCCCTCCACTTT. It yields the protein CASSQGQPSYNSPLHF.

V and J are TRBV12-3 or TRBV12-4 and TRBJ2-1; D ambiguous. The V end was cut by 1 base, the J end by 10 bases, with 5 bases between. The CDR3 length is 11 residues. The DNA of the CDR3 is TGTGCCAGCAGTTTAGAACGGGAGCAGTTCTTC. The encoded protein is CASSLEREQFF.

The V call is TRBV4-2, the J call TRBJ2-3; 9 positions match TRBD1. The length of the CDR3 is 15 residues. Germline V gives CDR1 LGHNA, CDR2 YNFKEQ. With V trimmed by 4 bases and J by 3 bases, 5 bases remained unmatched. The chain's CDR3 is CASSLGTGSTDTQYF. In nucleotides, the CDR3 is TGTGCCAGCAGCCTTGGGACAGGGTCGACAGATACGCAGTATTTT.

This clone was seen a single time. The rearrangement links TRBV5-6 to TRBJ1-2, with no clear D. Germline CDR1 reads SGHDT; CDR2 reads YYEEEE. The CDR3 has 11 amino acids. V lost 1 base and J 9 bases, leaving 7 bases between the germline ends. In DNA form, the CDR3 reads TGTGCCAGCAGCTTGTCAAGCCGCTACACCTTC. This codes for CASSLSSRYTF.

The chain couples TRBV2 to TRBJ2-3, with a tentative D call TRBD2 (5 bases). The CDR3 has 13 amino acids. Germline CDR1 and CDR2: SNHLY and FYNNEI. Trimming shortened V by 8 bases and J by 2 bases, and 11 bases separated the two germline ends. CDR3 sequence reads: CASGSLITDTQYF. The CDR3 nucleotides read TGTGCCAGCGGGAGCCTTATCACAGATACGCAGTATTTT.

The chain couples TRBV2 to TRBJ2-1, with D perhaps matching TRBD1 (6 bases). Germline V gene data show CDR1 as SNHLY and CDR2 as FYNNEI. The CDR3 has 14 amino acids. The V and J ends lost 9 bases and 0 bases respectively, with 12 bases between them. The CDR3, as DNA: TGTGCCAGGTCAGGGGAAAGCTCCTACAATGAGCAGTTCTTC. This codes for CARSGESSYNEQFF.

This rearrangement joins TRBV10-2 to TRBJ1-4, with TRBD1 as a possible D gene (6 bases). Per the germline V gene, CDR1 is WSHSY and CDR2 is SAAADI. V was shortened by 2 bases and J by 8 bases, with 9 bases between the two germline ends. The CDR3 is 13 amino acids. The CDR3 sequence is CASSEGGREKLFF. The CDR3 DNA sequence: TGCGCCAGCAGTGAGGGGGGCCGGGAAAAACTGTTTTTT.

This clone was seen only a few times. V and J are TRBV7-9 and TRBJ1-5; TRBD1 matches 10 bases. Germline V lookup: CDR1 SEHNR, CDR2 FQNEAQ (reference sequence). This CDR3 comprises 14 residues. The V gene end was trimmed by 5 bases and the J gene end by 5 bases; junction bases not matched to a gene: 3. CDR3 coding DNA: TGTGCCAGCAGCCGGGACAGGGGAGATCAGCCCCAGCATTTT. This encodes CASSRDRGDQPQHF.

The chain couples TRBV5-1 to TRBJ1-1; 7 nucleotides agree with TRBD1. V was clipped by 0 bases and J by 8 bases; unmatched bases: 4. CDR1 is SGHRS and CDR2 is YFSETQ in the germline V gene. This CDR3 is 13 amino acids long. The CDR3 DNA reads TGCGCCAGCAGCTTGGCCGGGGACAGAGAAGCTTTCTTT. It translates to CASSLAGDREAFF.

The J gene is TRBJ2-5, the V gene TRBV7-8; a weak D match, TRBD1 (7 bases). CDR3 length: 16 residues. V was cut by 1 base and J by 0 bases, with 12 bases left in between. The germline V gene encodes CDR1 SGHVS and CDR2 FQNEAQ. This chain's CDR3 is CASSLGQGLYQETQYF. The CDR3, as DNA: TGTGCCAGCAGCTTAGGACAGGGACTGTACCAAGAGACCCAGTACTTC.

The gene calls are TRBV6-2 or TRBV6-3 and TRBJ1-2; no clear D. Germline V gene lookup returns CDR1 MNHEY and CDR2 SVGEGT. The V gene lost 4 bases and the J gene lost 0 bases, with 9 bases spanning the gap. This CDR3 has 14 amino acids. The CDR3 sequence: CASSSLQTNYGYTF. Here the CDR3 DNA reads TGTGCCAGCAGTTCCCTCCAGACTAACTATGGCTACACCTTC.